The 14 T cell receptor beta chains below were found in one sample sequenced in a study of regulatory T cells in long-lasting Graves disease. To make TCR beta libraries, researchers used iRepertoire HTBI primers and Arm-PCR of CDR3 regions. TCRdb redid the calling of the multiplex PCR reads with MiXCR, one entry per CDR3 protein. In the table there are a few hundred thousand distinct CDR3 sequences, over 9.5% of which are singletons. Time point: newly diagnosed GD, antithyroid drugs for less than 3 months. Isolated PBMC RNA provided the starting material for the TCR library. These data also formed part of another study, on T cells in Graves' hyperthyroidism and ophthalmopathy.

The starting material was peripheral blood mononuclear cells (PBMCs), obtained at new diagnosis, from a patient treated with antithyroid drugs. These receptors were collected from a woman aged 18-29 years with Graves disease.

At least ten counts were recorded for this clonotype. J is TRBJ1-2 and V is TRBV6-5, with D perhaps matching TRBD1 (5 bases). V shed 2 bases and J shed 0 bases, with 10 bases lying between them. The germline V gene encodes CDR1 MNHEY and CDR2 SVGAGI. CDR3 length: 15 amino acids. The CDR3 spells CASSYGAGANYGYTF. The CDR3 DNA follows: TGTGCCAGCAGTTACGGGGCAGGAGCTAACTATGGCTACACCTTC.

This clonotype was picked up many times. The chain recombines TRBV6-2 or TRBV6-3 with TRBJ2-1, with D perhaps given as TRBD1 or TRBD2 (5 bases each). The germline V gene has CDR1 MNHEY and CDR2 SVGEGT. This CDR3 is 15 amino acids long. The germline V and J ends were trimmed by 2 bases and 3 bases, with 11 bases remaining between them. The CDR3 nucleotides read TGTGCCAGCAGTTACATGGGGGTTCGCTACAATGAGCAGTTCTTC. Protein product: CASSYMGVRYNEQFF.

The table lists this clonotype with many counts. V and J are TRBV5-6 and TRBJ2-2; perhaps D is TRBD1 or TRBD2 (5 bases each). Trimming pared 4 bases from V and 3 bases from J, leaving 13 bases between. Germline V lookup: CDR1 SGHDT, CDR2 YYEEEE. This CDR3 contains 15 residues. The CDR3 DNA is TGTGCCAGCAGCGTCCGGGACCTATACACCGGGGAGCTGTTTTTT. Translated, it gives CASSVRDLYTGELFF.

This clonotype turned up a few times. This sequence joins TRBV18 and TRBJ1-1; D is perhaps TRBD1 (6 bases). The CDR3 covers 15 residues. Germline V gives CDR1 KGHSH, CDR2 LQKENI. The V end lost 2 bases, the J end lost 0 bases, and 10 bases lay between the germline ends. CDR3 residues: CASSPLDSMNTEAFF. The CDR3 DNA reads TGTGCCAGCTCACCATTGGACAGCATGAACACTGAAGCTTTCTTT.

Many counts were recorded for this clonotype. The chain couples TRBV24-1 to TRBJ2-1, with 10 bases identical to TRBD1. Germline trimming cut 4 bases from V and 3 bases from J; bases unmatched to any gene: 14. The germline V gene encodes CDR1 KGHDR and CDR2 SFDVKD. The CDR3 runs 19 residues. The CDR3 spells CATSDPGQGKGGGYNEQFF. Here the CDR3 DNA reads TGTGCCACCAGTGACCCGGGACAGGGGAAGGGGGGGGGCTACAATGAGCAGTTCTTC.

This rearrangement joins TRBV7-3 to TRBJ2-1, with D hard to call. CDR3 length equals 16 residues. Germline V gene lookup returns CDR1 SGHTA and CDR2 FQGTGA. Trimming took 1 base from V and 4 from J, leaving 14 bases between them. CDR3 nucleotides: TGTGCCAGCAGCTTAATGGCTAGTACCACTTACAATGAGCAGTTCTTC. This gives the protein CASSLMASTTYNEQFF.

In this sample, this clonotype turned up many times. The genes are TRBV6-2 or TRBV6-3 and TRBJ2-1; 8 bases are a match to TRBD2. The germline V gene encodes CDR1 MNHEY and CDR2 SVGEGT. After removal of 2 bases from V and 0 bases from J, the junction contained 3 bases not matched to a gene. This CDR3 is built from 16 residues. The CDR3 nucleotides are TGTGCCAGCAGTTACCTCAGCGGGGGCTCCTACAATGAGCAGTTCTTC. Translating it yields CASSYLSGGSYNEQFF.

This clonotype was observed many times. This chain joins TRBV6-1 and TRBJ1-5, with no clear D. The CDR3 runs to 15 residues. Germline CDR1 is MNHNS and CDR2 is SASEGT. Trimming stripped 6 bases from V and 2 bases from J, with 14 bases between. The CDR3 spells CASRGGPIGNQPQHF. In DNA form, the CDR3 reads TGTGCCAGCAGGGGTGGGCCTATAGGCAATCAGCCCCAGCATTTT.

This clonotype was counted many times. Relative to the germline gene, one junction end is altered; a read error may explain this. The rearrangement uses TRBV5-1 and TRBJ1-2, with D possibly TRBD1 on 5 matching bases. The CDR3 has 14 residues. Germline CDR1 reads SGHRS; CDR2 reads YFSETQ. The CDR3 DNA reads TGTGCCAGCAGCCCGGGGACGGCTCTCTATGGCTACACCTTC. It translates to CASSPGTALYGYTF.

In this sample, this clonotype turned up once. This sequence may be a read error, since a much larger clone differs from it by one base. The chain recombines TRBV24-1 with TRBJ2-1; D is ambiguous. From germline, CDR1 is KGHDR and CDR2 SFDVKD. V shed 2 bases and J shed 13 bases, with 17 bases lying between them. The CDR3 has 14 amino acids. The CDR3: CATSDSKDVADQFF. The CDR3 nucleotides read TGTGCCACCAGTGATTCCAAGGACGTCGCCGATCAGTTCTTC.

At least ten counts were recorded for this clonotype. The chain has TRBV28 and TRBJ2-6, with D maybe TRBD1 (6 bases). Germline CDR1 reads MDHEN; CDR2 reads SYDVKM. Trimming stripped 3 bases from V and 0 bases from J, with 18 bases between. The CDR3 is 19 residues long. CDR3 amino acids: CASSFSSTGDDSGANVLTF. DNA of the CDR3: TGTGCCAGCAGTTTTTCGTCGACAGGAGACGACTCTGGGGCCAACGTCCTGACTTTC.

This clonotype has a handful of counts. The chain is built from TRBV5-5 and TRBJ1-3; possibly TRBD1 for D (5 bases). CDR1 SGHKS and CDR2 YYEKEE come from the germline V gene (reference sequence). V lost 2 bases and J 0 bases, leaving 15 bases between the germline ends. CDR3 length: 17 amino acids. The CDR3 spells CASSLLGGSDSGNTIYF. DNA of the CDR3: TGTGCCAGCAGCTTATTGGGGGGATCGGACTCTGGAAACACCATATATTTT.

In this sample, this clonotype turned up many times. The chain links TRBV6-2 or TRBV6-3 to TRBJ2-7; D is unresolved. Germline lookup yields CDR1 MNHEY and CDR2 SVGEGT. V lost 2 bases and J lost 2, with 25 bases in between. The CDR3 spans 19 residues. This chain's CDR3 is CASSYLVEHDSLPPYEQYF. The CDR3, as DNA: TGTGCCAGCAGTTACCTCGTCGAACATGATTCTCTACCACCCTACGAGCAGTACTTC.

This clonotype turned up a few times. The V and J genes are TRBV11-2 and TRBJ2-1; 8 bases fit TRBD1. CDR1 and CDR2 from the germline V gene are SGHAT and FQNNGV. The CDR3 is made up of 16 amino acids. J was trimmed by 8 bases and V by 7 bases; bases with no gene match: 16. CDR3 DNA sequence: TGTGCCAGCACCGGGTTAAAAGGACAGGGAGTGCATGAGCAGTTCTTC. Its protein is CASTGLKGQGVHEQFF.